This passage covers 10 T cell receptor beta chains from one sample sequenced in a study of cytomegalovirus exposure and HLA in healthy donors. PCR employed 60 Vbeta and 13 Jbeta primers. Sequencing used immunoSEQ multiplex PCR; TCRdb keeps in-frame clones, though not all of them. The table has 110,000 or so clones, about 80% seen once. Sequencing input: PBMCs. The receptors originated from a middle-aged man in good health and CMV-seropositive.

The chain uses TRBV28 and TRBJ2-3; 7 nucleotides line up with TRBD2. Germline CDR1 and CDR2: MDHEN and SYDVKM. The CDR3 has 15 amino acids. Trimming removed 7 bases from V and 4 bases from J; junction bases left unmatched: 11. The CDR3 coding sequence is TGTGCCAGCACCCACTCCTCTAGCGGTCCAGATACGCAGTATTTT. Protein: CASTHSSSGPDTQYF.

A few counts support this clone. The rearrangement uses TRBV14 and TRBJ2-3, with TRBD1 identical over 7 bases. This CDR3 comprises 16 residues. V lost 0 bases, J lost 2 bases, and 5 bases stayed unmatched. CDR1 and CDR2 from the germline V gene are SGHDN and FVKESK. CDR3 residues: CASSQDIGTATDTQYF. The CDR3 DNA sequence: TGTGCCAGCAGCCAAGATATAGGGACAGCCACAGATACGCAGTATTTT. Full variable domain (outside the CDR3, taken from reference TRBV14 and TRBJ2-3): EAGVTQFPSHSVIEKGQTVTLRCDPISGHDNLYWYRRVMGKEIKFLLHFVKESKQDESGMPNNRFLAERTGGTYSTLKVQPAELEDSGVYFCASSQDIGTATDTQYFGPGTRLTVL.

This chain uses TRBV2 with TRBJ2-1; 9 bases fit TRBD2. The V and J ends lost 8 bases and 7 bases, in that order; junction bases with no gene match: 9. From germline, CDR1 is SNHLY and CDR2 FYNNEI. The CDR3 contains 14 residues. In nucleotides, the CDR3 is TGTGCCAGCCTCCTACTAGCGGGCGGGAATGAGCAGTTCTTC. Translating it yields CASLLLAGGNEQFF.

The V and J genes are TRBV28 and TRBJ2-7; no clear D gene. V lost 6 bases and J lost 6, with 12 bases in between. CDR3 length: 12 residues. The germline V gene has CDR1 MDHEN and CDR2 SYDVKM. CDR3 bases: TGTGCCAGCAGGGGCTCATTTGGCGAGCAGTACTTC. Translating gives CASRGSFGEQYF. Together with reference TRBV28 and TRBJ2-7, the CDR3 gives the full variable domain: DVKVTQSSRYLVKRTGEKVFLECVQDMDHENMFWYRQDPGLGLRLIYFSYDVKMKEKGDIPEGYSVSREKKERFSLILESASTNQTSMYLCASRGSFGEQYFGPGTRLTVT.

The chain uses TRBV10-3 and TRBJ1-1, with D uncertain. The V and J ends lost 10 bases and 0 bases respectively, with 15 bases between them. Looked up from germline, CDR1 is ENHRY and CDR2 is SYGVKD. This CDR3 contains 14 residues. CDR3 residues: CATHPGKMNTEAFF. The DNA for the CDR3 is TGTGCCACACATCCCGGGAAAATGAACACTGAAGCTTTCTTT.

This chain uses TRBV6-5 with TRBJ1-6, with D unclear. The CDR3 totals 14 residues. With 1 base removed from V and 4 bases from J, the gap between germline ends came to 5 bases. CDR1 MNHEY and CDR2 SVGAGI come from the germline V gene. CDR3 protein: CASSYFEYNSPLHF. The CDR3 DNA reads as TGTGCCAGCAGTTACTTCGAGTATAATTCACCCCTCCACTTT.

V gene TRBV5-1 combines with J gene TRBJ2-6, with a weak D call TRBD1 (5 bases). CDR1 is SGHRS and CDR2 is YFSETQ in the germline V gene. This CDR3 spans 16 amino acids. V was trimmed by 4 bases and J by 0 bases, leaving 11 bases between them. The CDR3 DNA reads as TGCGCCAGCAGCCCGACAGCCACCTCTGGGGCCAACGTCCTGACTTTC. Translated, it gives CASSPTATSGANVLTF. Filled out from reference TRBV5-1 and TRBJ2-6, the complete variable domain reads KAGVTQTPRYLIKTRGQQVTLSCSPISGHRSVSWYQQTPGQGLQFLFEYFSETQRNKGNFPGRFSGRQFSNSRSEMNVSTLELGDSALYLCASSPTATSGANVLTFGAGSRLTVL.

V is TRBV11-1 and J is TRBJ2-5; 9 bases fit TRBD1. The CDR3 loop spans 15 amino acids. The germline gives CDR1 SGHAT, CDR2 FQDESV (reference sequence). The ends lost 4 bases at V and 5 bases at J; junction bases unmatched: 8. CDR3 DNA: TGTGCCAGCAGCTCCCGGGACAGGGATTTTGAGACCCAGTACTTC. Protein: CASSSRDRDFETQYF.

V and J are TRBV9 and TRBJ2-7; 8 bases match TRBD1. CDR3 size: 15 residues. Looked up from germline, CDR1 is SGDLS and CDR2 is YYNGEE. With 4 bases clipped from V and 2 bases from J, the junction kept 8 bases outside the gene matches. CDR3 in amino acids: CASSKQGEPPYEQYF. CDR3 nucleotide sequence: TGTGCCAGCAGCAAACAGGGGGAACCTCCCTACGAGCAGTACTTC.

This chain uses TRBV9 with TRBJ2-7, with D possibly being TRBD2 (6 bases). The CDR3 is 15 residues long. Trimming took off 0 bases at V and 1 base at J, with 11 bases between the two ends. Germline CDR1 SGDLS, CDR2 YYNGEE. The chain's CDR3 is CASSVGGTGSYEQYF. CDR3 sequence (DNA): TGTGCCAGCAGCGTAGGCGGGACCGGATCCTACGAGCAGTACTTC. Combining the CDR3 with reference TRBV9 and TRBJ2-7 gives the whole variable domain DSGVTQTPKHLITATGQRVTLRCSPRSGDLSVYWYQQSLDQGLQFLIQYYNGEERAKGNILERFSAQQFPDLHSELNLSSLELGDSALYFCASSVGGTGSYEQYFGPGTRLTVT.